This T cell receptor (beta chain) was observed in a study of T cells in Graves' hyperthyroidism and ophthalmopathy. Researchers amplified the TCR beta CDR3 regions from RNA transcripts. The HTBI set primed first-round TCR CDR3 RT-PCR. TCRdb used MiXCR to reprocess the multiplex PCR reads, holding one entry per CDR3 protein. Among some 340,000 distinct CDR3 sequences listed, roughly 15% were seen once. Researchers barred patients who had uncontrolled infection, other autoimmune disease, pregnancy or lactation. Orbital computed tomography, thyroid ultrasound, serum thyroxine and TRAb, and clinical symptoms together informed the diagnoses. Fresh peripheral blood, around 9.3 ml, was the source of the PBMCs. This clonotype has a handful of counts. The antigen remains unidentified. Looked up from germline, CDR1 is GTSNPN and CDR2 is SVGIG (reference sequence). CDR3 length equals 13 residues. The V gene lost 3 bases and the J gene lost 1 base, with 9 bases spanning the gap.

The study, taken as a whole, reports: Blood samples included most of the expanded thyroid clonotypes exceeding 0.001.

The material sequenced was blood. This chain uses TRBV30 with TRBJ1-1; the D is unclear. The source is a woman in her 40s with Graves' ophthalmopathy. CDR3 DNA: TGTGCCTGGAGGGTAGACGAGAACACTGAAGCTTTCTTT. Translated: CAWRVDENTEAFF.